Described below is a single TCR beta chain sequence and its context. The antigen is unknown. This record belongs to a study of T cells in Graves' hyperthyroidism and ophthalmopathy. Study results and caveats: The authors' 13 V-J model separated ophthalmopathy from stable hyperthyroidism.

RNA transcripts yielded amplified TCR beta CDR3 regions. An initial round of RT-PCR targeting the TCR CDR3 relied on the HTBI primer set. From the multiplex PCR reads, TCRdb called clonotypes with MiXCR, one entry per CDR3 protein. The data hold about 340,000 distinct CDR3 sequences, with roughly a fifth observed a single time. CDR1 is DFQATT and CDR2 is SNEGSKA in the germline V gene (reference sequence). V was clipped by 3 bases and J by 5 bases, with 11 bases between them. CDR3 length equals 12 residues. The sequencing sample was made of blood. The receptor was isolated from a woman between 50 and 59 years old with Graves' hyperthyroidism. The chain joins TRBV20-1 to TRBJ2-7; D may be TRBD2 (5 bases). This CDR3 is CSASGIGNEQYF. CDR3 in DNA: TGCAGTGCTAGCGGGATAGGAAACGAGCAGTACTTC.